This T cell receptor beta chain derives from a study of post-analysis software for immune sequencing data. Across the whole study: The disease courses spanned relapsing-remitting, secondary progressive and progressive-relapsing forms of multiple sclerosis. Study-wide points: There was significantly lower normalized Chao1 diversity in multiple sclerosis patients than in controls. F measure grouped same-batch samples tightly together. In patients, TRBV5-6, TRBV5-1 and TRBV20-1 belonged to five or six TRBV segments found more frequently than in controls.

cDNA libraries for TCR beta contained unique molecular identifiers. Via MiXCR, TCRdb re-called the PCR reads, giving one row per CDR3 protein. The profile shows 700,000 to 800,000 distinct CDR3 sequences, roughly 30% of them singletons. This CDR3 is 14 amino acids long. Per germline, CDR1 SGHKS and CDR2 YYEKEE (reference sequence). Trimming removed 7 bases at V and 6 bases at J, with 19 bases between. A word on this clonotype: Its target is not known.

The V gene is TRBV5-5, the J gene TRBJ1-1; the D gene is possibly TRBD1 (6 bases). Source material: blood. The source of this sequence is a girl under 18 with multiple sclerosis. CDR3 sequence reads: CASRAIGGRSEAFF. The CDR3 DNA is TGTGCCAGCCGAGCTATAGGGGGACGTTCTGAAGCTTTCTTT.